This is a list of T cell receptor beta chains from one sample in a study of blood T cell repertoires in COVID-19. Clones were sequenced by immunoSEQ multiplex PCR, and TCRdb holds only the in-frame ones, with some missing. The top ten hold around 16% of the sample, which has about 250,000 clones, about nine tenths seen once. The sequencing input was PBMCs or T cells enriched from blood (not recorded which). The receptors shown here come from a man between 18 and 35 years old who had recovered from COVID-19. CDR3s include the opening cysteine and the closing phenylalanine or tryptophan. Fields, in order: J gene, D gene, V gene, clone size, CDR3 protein, CDR3 DNA. The D gene is left open where the match is weak. Expanded clones are given a class, and other clones once, few, many or no size at all.

j_call: TRBJ1-4
d_call: NA
v_call: TRBV18
clone_size: once
cdr3_aa: CASSPPNLDEKLFF
cdr3_nt: TGTGCCAGCTCACCACCCAACCTAGACGAAAAACTGTTTTTT

j_call: TRBJ2-5
d_call: TRBD2
v_call: TRBV18
clone_size: NA
cdr3_aa: CASSPGTSLLETQYF
cdr3_nt: TGTGCCAGCTCACCGGGGACTAGCTTGCTCGAGACCCAGTACTTC

j_call: TRBJ1-1
d_call: NA
v_call: TRBV28
clone_size: NA
cdr3_aa: CASSLLQGITEAFF
cdr3_nt: TGTGCCAGCAGTTTATTACAGGGAATCACTGAAGCTTTCTTT

j_call: TRBJ2-3
d_call: NA
v_call: TRBV5-6
clone_size: NA
cdr3_aa: CASSLVYGRDTQYF
cdr3_nt: TGTGCCAGCAGCTTGGTCTACGGGAGAGATACGCAGTATTTT

j_call: TRBJ1-3
d_call: NA
v_call: TRBV5-1
clone_size: once
cdr3_aa: CASSIQGVLSGNTIYF
cdr3_nt: TGCGCCAGCAGCATACAGGGCGTTCTATCTGGAAACACCATATATTTT

j_call: TRBJ2-5
d_call: TRBD1
v_call: TRBV20-1
clone_size: few
cdr3_aa: CSASIQGEETQYF
cdr3_nt: TGCAGTGCTAGTATCCAGGGGGAAGAGACCCAGTACTTC

j_call: TRBJ1-6
d_call: NA
v_call: TRBV19
clone_size: NA
cdr3_aa: CASRSSGGGADAPLHF
cdr3_nt: TGTGCCAGTCGGTCTTCCGGGGGAGGGGCGGATGCACCCCTCCACTTT

j_call: TRBJ2-7
d_call: NA
v_call: TRBV29-1
clone_size: NA
cdr3_aa: CSVRQGLQEQYF
cdr3_nt: TGCAGCGTCCGGCAGGGTTTGCAAGAGCAGTACTTC

j_call: TRBJ2-5
d_call: TRBD2
v_call: TRBV6-5
clone_size: NA
cdr3_aa: CASTGLASPQETQYF
cdr3_nt: TGTGCCAGCACGGGACTAGCGTCCCCCCAAGAGACCCAGTACTTC

j_call: TRBJ1-2
d_call: NA
v_call: TRBV11-3
clone_size: NA
cdr3_aa: CASSDGSLHGYTF
cdr3_nt: TGTGCCAGCAGCGACGGGAGTTTACATGGCTACACCTTC

j_call: TRBJ2-7
d_call: NA
v_call: TRBV5-1
clone_size: NA
cdr3_aa: CASRPPWGTTTEQYF
cdr3_nt: TGCGCCAGCAGACCTCCTTGGGGGACAACTACCGAGCAGTACTTC

j_call: TRBJ2-6
d_call: TRBD1
v_call: TRBV19
clone_size: NA
cdr3_aa: CASSTLGTGVGSGANVLTF
cdr3_nt: TGTGCCAGTAGTACCCTTGGTACAGGGGTCGGCTCTGGGGCCAACGTCCTGACTTTC

j_call: TRBJ2-2
d_call: NA
v_call: TRBV27
clone_size: NA
cdr3_aa: CASSPGHTNTGELFF
cdr3_nt: TGTGCCAGCAGTCCAGGACATACGAACACCGGGGAGCTGTTTTTT

j_call: TRBJ2-7
d_call: TRBD1
v_call: TRBV3-1/TRBV3-2
clone_size: once
cdr3_aa: CASSPGTGGYYEQYF
cdr3_nt: TGTGCCAGCAGCCCTGGGACAGGGGGCTACTACGAGCAGTACTTC

j_call: TRBJ1-3
d_call: NA
v_call: TRBV6-5
clone_size: NA
cdr3_aa: CASSYSKAAPGNTIYF
cdr3_nt: TGTGCCAGCAGTTACTCGAAGGCGGCTCCCGGAAACACCATATATTTT

j_call: TRBJ2-1
d_call: TRBD2
v_call: TRBV2
clone_size: NA
cdr3_aa: CASSDRRLAGVSYNEQFF
cdr3_nt: TGTGCCAGCAGTGATCGGCGACTAGCGGGGGTTTCCTACAATGAGCAGTTCTTC

j_call: TRBJ2-1
d_call: NA
v_call: TRBV2
clone_size: NA
cdr3_aa: CASGRLSSYNEQFF
cdr3_nt: TGTGCCAGCGGTCGACTGAGCTCCTACAATGAGCAGTTCTTC

j_call: TRBJ1-1
d_call: NA
v_call: TRBV20-1
clone_size: NA
cdr3_aa: CSASPSVNTEAFF
cdr3_nt: TGCAGTGCTAGTCCTTCCGTGAACACTGAAGCTTTCTTT

j_call: TRBJ1-2
d_call: NA
v_call: TRBV12-3/TRBV12-4
clone_size: NA
cdr3_aa: CASSLSQNYGYTF
cdr3_nt: TGTGCCAGCAGTTTATCACAGAACTATGGCTACACCTTC

j_call: TRBJ1-6
d_call: TRBD1
v_call: TRBV9
clone_size: NA
cdr3_aa: CASSVAFPTGTGSPLHF
cdr3_nt: TGTGCCAGCAGCGTAGCCTTTCCGACAGGGACTGGTTCACCCCTCCACTTT

j_call: TRBJ2-7
d_call: NA
v_call: TRBV20-1
clone_size: NA
cdr3_aa: CSASAHLRASYEQYF
cdr3_nt: TGCAGTGCTAGTGCCCACCTCAGGGCATCCTACGAGCAGTACTTC

j_call: TRBJ1-1
d_call: NA
v_call: TRBV24-1
clone_size: NA
cdr3_aa: CATSDSRLEAFF
cdr3_nt: TGTGCCACCAGTGATTCGCGGTTGGAAGCTTTCTTT

j_call: TRBJ1-5
d_call: NA
v_call: TRBV3-1/TRBV3-2
clone_size: NA
cdr3_aa: CASSQDPGQPQHF
cdr3_nt: TGTGCCAGCAGCCAAGATCCCGGGCAGCCCCAGCATTTT

j_call: TRBJ2-5
d_call: NA
v_call: TRBV30
clone_size: NA
cdr3_aa: CAWSRRETQYF
cdr3_nt: TGTGCCTGGAGTCGGAGGGAGACCCAGTACTTC

j_call: TRBJ1-5
d_call: TRBD1
v_call: TRBV28
clone_size: NA
cdr3_aa: CASISQGDQPQHF
cdr3_nt: TGTGCCAGCATCTCACAGGGGGATCAGCCCCAGCATTTT

j_call: TRBJ1-1
d_call: TRBD1
v_call: TRBV7-8
clone_size: NA
cdr3_aa: CASSLTGVPTEAFF
cdr3_nt: TGTGCCAGCAGCTTGACAGGGGTTCCCACTGAAGCTTTCTTT

j_call: TRBJ2-7
d_call: TRBD1
v_call: TRBV11-3
clone_size: NA
cdr3_aa: CASSFPDRGGDEQYF
cdr3_nt: TGTGCCAGCAGCTTCCCAGACAGGGGCGGGGACGAGCAGTACTTC

j_call: TRBJ2-2
d_call: TRBD1
v_call: TRBV6-5
clone_size: NA
cdr3_aa: CASSSGTGGPGELFF
cdr3_nt: TGTGCCAGCAGTTCCGGGACAGGGGGGCCCGGGGAGCTGTTTTTT

j_call: TRBJ1-1
d_call: TRBD1
v_call: TRBV14
clone_size: few
cdr3_aa: CASSPLTGTGKAFF
cdr3_nt: TGTGCCAGCAGCCCCCTGACCGGGACAGGGAAAGCTTTCTTT

j_call: TRBJ1-2
d_call: NA
v_call: TRBV19
clone_size: few
cdr3_aa: CASTSENYGYTF
cdr3_nt: TGTGCCAGTACCTCCGAGAACTATGGCTACACCTTC

j_call: TRBJ1-1
d_call: NA
v_call: TRBV9
clone_size: NA
cdr3_aa: CASSDRQNTEAFF
cdr3_nt: TGTGCCAGCAGCGACCGACAGAACACTGAAGCTTTCTTT

j_call: TRBJ2-3
d_call: NA
v_call: TRBV11-3
clone_size: NA
cdr3_aa: CASSLRGPPDTQYF
cdr3_nt: TGTGCCAGCAGCTTGCGGGGCCCCCCAGATACGCAGTATTTT

j_call: TRBJ1-2
d_call: TRBD1
v_call: TRBV11-1
clone_size: NA
cdr3_aa: CASSLGAGGAEYGYTF
cdr3_nt: TGTGCCAGCAGCTTAGGCGCAGGGGGCGCCGAGTATGGCTACACCTTC

j_call: TRBJ2-1
d_call: NA
v_call: TRBV21-1
clone_size: NA
cdr3_aa: CASSKLGTSGSEGHNEQFF
cdr3_nt: TGTGCCAGCAGCAAATTGGGGACTAGCGGGAGTGAGGGCCACAATGAGCAGTTCTTC

j_call: TRBJ2-7
d_call: TRBD2
v_call: TRBV27
clone_size: few
cdr3_aa: CASSPPQGLPNYEQYF
cdr3_nt: TGTGCCAGCAGTCCGCCTCAGGGACTACCCAACTACGAGCAGTACTTC

j_call: TRBJ1-2
d_call: NA
v_call: TRBV7-9
clone_size: NA
cdr3_aa: CASSSGHTPYGYTF
cdr3_nt: TGTGCCAGCAGCTCGGGACATACACCCTATGGCTACACCTTC

j_call: TRBJ1-1
d_call: NA
v_call: TRBV28
clone_size: NA
cdr3_aa: CASSVGQMNTEAFF
cdr3_nt: TGTGCCAGCAGTGTTGGACAGATGAACACTGAAGCTTTCTTT

j_call: TRBJ1-1
d_call: NA
v_call: TRBV5-1
clone_size: few
cdr3_aa: CASSQVQDRGKAFF
cdr3_nt: TGCGCCAGCAGCCAGGTGCAGGACAGAGGGAAAGCTTTCTTT

j_call: TRBJ2-3
d_call: TRBD2
v_call: TRBV3-1/TRBV3-2
clone_size: NA
cdr3_aa: CASSQDGGVFSDTQYF
cdr3_nt: TGTGCCAGCAGCCAAGATGGGGGGGTATTCTCAGATACGCAGTATTTT

j_call: TRBJ1-2
d_call: TRBD1
v_call: TRBV3-1/TRBV3-2
clone_size: NA
cdr3_aa: CASSQGQGFFGYTF
cdr3_nt: TGTGCCAGCAGCCAAGGACAGGGGTTCTTTGGCTACACCTTC

j_call: TRBJ1-2
d_call: NA
v_call: TRBV18
clone_size: NA
cdr3_aa: CASSFTENLNYGYTF
cdr3_nt: TGTGCCAGCTCATTCACAGAAAACCTTAACTATGGCTACACCTTC

j_call: TRBJ2-1
d_call: NA
v_call: TRBV6-5
clone_size: NA
cdr3_aa: CASSDSYNEQFF
cdr3_nt: TGTGCCAGCTCGGACTCGTACAATGAGCAGTTCTTC

j_call: TRBJ1-3
d_call: NA
v_call: TRBV11-2
clone_size: NA
cdr3_aa: CAITSGNTIYF
cdr3_nt: TGTGCCATCACTTCTGGAAACACCATATATTTT

j_call: TRBJ1-5
d_call: TRBD1
v_call: TRBV28
clone_size: NA
cdr3_aa: CASRTGQGNQPQHF
cdr3_nt: TGTGCCAGCAGGACGGGACAGGGGAATCAGCCCCAGCATTTT

j_call: TRBJ1-5
d_call: NA
v_call: TRBV7-8
clone_size: NA
cdr3_aa: CASSLSRNQPQHF
cdr3_nt: TGTGCCAGCAGCTTAAGCCGCAATCAGCCCCAGCATTTT

j_call: TRBJ2-2
d_call: TRBD2
v_call: TRBV5-1
clone_size: few
cdr3_aa: CASSIRTSDGELFF
cdr3_nt: TGCGCCAGCAGCATCAGGACTAGCGACGGGGAGCTGTTTTTT

j_call: TRBJ1-3
d_call: NA
v_call: TRBV10-3
clone_size: NA
cdr3_aa: CAMSQAGIGGNTIYF
cdr3_nt: TGTGCCATGTCCCAGGCGGGGATTGGGGGAAACACCATATATTTT

j_call: TRBJ2-5
d_call: NA
v_call: TRBV3-1/TRBV3-2
clone_size: NA
cdr3_aa: CASSQVSGEETQYF
cdr3_nt: TGTGCCAGCAGCCAAGTATCAGGTGAAGAGACCCAGTACTTC

j_call: TRBJ1-1
d_call: NA
v_call: TRBV11-2
clone_size: few
cdr3_aa: CASSLDRSQGMTEAFF
cdr3_nt: TGTGCCAGCAGCTTAGATCGTTCTCAGGGGATGACTGAAGCTTTCTTT

j_call: TRBJ1-4
d_call: TRBD1
v_call: TRBV5-8
clone_size: NA
cdr3_aa: CASSRGTGATNEKLFF
cdr3_nt: TGTGCCAGCAGCAGGGGGACAGGCGCAACTAATGAAAAACTGTTTTTT

j_call: TRBJ1-2
d_call: TRBD1
v_call: TRBV28
clone_size: NA
cdr3_aa: CASSFPTRTGRNNYGYTF
cdr3_nt: TGTGCCAGCAGTTTCCCTACGAGGACAGGTCGGAATAACTATGGCTACACCTTC

j_call: TRBJ2-7
d_call: TRBD1
v_call: TRBV7-9
clone_size: NA
cdr3_aa: CASSHRGISYEQYF
cdr3_nt: TGTGCCAGCAGCCACAGGGGGATCTCCTACGAGCAGTACTTC